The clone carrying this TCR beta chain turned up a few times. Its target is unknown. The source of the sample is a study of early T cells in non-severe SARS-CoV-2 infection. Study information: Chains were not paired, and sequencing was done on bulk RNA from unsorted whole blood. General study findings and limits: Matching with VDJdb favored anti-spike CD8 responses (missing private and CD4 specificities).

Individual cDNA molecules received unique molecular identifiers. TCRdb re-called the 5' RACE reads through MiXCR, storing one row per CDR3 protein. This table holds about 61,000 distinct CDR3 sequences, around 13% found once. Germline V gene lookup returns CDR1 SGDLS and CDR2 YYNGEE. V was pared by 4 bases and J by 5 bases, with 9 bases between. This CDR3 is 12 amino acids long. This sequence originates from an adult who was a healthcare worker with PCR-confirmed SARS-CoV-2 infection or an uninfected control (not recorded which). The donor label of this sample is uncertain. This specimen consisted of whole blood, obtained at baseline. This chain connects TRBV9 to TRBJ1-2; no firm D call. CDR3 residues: CASSPTAYGYTF. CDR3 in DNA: TGTGCCAGCAGCCCCACGGCATATGGCTACACCTTC.